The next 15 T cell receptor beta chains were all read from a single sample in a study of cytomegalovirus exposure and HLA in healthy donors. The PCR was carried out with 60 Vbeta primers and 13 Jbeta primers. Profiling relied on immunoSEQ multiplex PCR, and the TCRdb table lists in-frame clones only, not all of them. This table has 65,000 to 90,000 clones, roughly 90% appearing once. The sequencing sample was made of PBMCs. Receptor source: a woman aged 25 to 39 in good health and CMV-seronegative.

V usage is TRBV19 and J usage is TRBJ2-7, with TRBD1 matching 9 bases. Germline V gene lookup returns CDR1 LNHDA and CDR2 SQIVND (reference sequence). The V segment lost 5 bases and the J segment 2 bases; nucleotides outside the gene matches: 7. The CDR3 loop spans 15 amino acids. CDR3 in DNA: TGTGCCAGTAGTTTGAGAGGGGACAGGGCCTACGAGCAGTACTTC. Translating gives CASSLRGDRAYEQYF.

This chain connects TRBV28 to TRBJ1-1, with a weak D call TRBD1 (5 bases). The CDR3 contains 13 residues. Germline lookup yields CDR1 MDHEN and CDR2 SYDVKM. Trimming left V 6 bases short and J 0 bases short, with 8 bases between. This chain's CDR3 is CASSGGVNTEAFF. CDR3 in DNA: TGTGCCAGCAGCGGGGGGGTGAACACTGAAGCTTTCTTT.

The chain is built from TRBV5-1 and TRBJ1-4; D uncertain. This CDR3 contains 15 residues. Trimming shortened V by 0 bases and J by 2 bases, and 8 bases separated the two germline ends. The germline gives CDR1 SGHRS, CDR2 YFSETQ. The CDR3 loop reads CASSLETGTNEKLFF. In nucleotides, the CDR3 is TGCGCCAGCAGCTTGGAGACGGGGACTAATGAAAAACTGTTTTTT. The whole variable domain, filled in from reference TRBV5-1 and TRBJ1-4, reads KAGVTQTPRYLIKTRGQQVTLSCSPISGHRSVSWYQQTPGQGLQFLFEYFSETQRNKGNFPGRFSGRQFSNSRSEMNVSTLELGDSALYLCASSLETGTNEKLFFGSGTQLSVL.

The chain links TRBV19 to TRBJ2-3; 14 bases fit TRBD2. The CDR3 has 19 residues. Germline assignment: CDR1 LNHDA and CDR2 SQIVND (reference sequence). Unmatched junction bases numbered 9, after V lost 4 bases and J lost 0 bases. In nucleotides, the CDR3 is TGTGCCAGTAGTAACCGACGACTAGCGGGGGGGAGTAGCACAGATACGCAGTATTTT. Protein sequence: CASSNRRLAGGSSTDTQYF.

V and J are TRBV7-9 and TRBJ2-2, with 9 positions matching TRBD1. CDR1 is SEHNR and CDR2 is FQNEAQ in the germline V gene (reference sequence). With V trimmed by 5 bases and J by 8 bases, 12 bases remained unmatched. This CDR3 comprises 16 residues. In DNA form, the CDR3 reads TGTGCCAGCAGCACCAATCGGGACAGGGTATCAGGGGAGCTGTTTTTT. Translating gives CASSTNRDRVSGELFF. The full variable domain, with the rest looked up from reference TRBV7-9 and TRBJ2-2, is DTGVSQNPRHKITKRGQNVTFRCDPISEHNRLYWYRQTLGQGPEFLTYFQNEAQLEKSRLLSDRFSAERPKGSFSTLEIQRTEQGDSAMYLCASSTNRDRVSGELFFGEGSRLTVL.

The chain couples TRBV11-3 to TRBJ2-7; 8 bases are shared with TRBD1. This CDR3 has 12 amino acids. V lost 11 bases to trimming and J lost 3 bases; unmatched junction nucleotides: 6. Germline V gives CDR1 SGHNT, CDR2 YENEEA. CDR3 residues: CASQGDRYEQYF. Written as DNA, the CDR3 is TGTGCCTCACAGGGGGATCGCTACGAGCAGTACTTC.

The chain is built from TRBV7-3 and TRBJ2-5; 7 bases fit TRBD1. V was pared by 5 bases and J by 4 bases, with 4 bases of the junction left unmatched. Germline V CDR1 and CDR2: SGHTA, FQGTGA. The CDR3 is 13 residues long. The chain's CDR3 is CASSPGTVETQYF. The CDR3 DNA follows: TGTGCCAGCAGCCCTGGGACAGTAGAGACCCAGTACTTC.

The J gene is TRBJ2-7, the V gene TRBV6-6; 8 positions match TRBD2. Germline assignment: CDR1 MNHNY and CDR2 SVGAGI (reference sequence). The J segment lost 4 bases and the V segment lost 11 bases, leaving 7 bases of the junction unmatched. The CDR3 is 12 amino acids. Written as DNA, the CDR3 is TGTGCCGTTATAGCGGGGAGATACGAGCAGTACTTC. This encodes CAVIAGRYEQYF.

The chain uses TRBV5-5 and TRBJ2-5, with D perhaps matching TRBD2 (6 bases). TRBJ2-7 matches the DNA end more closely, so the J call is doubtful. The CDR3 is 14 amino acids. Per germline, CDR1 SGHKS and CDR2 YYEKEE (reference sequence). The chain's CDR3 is CASSRGGTAYEQYF. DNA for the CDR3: TGTGCCAGCAGCCGTGGGGGGACCGCCTACGAGCAGTACTTC.

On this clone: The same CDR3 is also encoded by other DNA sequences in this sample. The DNA for the CDR3 is TGTGCCAGCACTTCGGCGGGACCATTACAAGAGACCCAGTACTTC. Protein product: CASTSAGPLQETQYF. This chain joins TRBV6-5 and TRBJ2-5, with D possibly being TRBD2 (6 bases). V lost 7 bases and J 2 bases, leaving 17 bases between the germline ends. CDR1 is MNHEY and CDR2 is SVGAGI in the germline V gene. This CDR3 has 15 residues.

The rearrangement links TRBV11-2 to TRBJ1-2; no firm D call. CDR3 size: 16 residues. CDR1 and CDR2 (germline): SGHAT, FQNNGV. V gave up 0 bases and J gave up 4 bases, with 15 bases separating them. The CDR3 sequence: CASSLDDTQAGYGYTF. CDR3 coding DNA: TGTGCCAGCAGCTTAGACGACACCCAGGCGGGCTATGGCTACACCTTC.

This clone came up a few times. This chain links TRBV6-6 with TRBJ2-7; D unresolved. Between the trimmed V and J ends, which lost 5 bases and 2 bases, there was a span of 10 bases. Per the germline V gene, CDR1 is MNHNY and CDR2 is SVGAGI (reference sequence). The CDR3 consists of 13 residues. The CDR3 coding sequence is TGTGCCAGCAGTCGCGGCCTTACCTACGAGCAGTACTTC. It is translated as CASSRGLTYEQYF.

CDR3 in DNA: TGCAGTGCCGAAACCGGAGATACGCAGTATTTT. It codes for CSAETGDTQYF. The rearrangement uses TRBV20-1 and TRBJ2-3, with D unresolved. V was pared by 6 bases and J by 5 bases, with 9 bases between. The CDR3 has 11 residues. Germline CDR1 and CDR2: DFQATT and SNEGSKA (reference sequence).

CDR3 coding DNA: TGTGCCAGAGGGGGGGAAGACAACGAGCAGTACTTC. This sequence encodes CARGGEDNEQYF. The chain joins TRBV9 to TRBJ2-7; TRBD2 is a possible D gene (7 bases). Trimming left V 8 bases short and J 5 bases short, with 14 bases between. CDR1 SGDLS and CDR2 YYNGEE come from the germline V gene. This CDR3 has 12 residues.

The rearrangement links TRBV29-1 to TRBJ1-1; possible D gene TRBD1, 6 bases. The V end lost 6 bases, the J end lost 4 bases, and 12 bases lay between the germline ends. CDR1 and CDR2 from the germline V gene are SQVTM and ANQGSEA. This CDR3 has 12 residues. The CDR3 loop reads CSVREGGTEAFF. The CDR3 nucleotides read TGCAGCGTCAGGGAAGGGGGCACTGAAGCTTTCTTT.